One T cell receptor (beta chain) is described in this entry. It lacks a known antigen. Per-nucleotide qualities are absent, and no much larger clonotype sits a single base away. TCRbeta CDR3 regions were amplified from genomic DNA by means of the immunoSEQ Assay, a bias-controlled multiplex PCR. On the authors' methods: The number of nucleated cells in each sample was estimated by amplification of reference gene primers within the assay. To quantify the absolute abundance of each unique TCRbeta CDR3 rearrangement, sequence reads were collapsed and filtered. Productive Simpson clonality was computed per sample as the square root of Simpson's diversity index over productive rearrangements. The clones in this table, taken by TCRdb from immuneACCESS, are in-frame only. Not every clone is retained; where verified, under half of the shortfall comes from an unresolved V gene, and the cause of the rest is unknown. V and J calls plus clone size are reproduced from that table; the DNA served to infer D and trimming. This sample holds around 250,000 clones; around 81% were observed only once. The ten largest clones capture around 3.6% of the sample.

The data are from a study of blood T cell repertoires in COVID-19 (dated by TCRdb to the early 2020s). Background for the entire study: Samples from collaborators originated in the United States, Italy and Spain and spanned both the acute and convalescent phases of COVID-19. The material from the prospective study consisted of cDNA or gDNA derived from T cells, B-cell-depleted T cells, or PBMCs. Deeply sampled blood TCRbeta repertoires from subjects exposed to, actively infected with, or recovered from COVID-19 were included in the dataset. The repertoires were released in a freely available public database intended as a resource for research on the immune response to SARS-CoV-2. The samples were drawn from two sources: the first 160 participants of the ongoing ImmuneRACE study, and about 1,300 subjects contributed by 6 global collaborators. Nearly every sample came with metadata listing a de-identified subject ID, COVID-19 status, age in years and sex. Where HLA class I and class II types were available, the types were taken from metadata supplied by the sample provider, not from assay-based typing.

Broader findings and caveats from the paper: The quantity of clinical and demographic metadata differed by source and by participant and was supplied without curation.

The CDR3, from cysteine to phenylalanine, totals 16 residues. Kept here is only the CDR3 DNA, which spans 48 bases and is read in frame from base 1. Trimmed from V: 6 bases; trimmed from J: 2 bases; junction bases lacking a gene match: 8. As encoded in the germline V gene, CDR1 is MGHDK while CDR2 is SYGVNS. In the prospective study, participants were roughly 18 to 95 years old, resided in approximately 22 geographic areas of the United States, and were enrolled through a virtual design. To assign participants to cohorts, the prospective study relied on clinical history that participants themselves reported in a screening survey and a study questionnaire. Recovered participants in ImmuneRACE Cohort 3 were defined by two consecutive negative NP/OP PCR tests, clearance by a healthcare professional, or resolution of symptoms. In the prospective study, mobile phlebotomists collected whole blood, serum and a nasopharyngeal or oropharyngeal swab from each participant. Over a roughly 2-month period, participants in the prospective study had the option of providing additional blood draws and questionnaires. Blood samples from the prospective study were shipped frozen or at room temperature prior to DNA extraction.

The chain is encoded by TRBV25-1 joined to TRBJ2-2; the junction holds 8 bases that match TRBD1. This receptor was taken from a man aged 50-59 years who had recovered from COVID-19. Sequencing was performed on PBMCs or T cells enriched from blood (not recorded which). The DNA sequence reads TGTGCCAGCAGCGATAGGGACAGGCTAAACACCGGGGAGCTGTTTTTT. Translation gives CASSDRDRLNTGELFF.